One sample yielded the 14 T cell receptor beta chains listed below, sequenced in a study of cytomegalovirus exposure and HLA in healthy donors. Both 60 Vbeta primers and 13 Jbeta primers went into the PCR. Sequencing was performed with immunoSEQ multiplex PCR; in TCRdb, only in-frame clones are kept and a portion is missing. This table has approximately 91,000 clones, under 75% appearing once. Sequenced material: PBMCs. These receptors were obtained from a human donor in good health.

This clone was picked up one time. This rearrangement joins TRBV5-1 to TRBJ2-1; 8 nucleotides agree with TRBD2. Germline loops: CDR1 SGHRS, CDR2 YFSETQ. The V and J ends lost 0 bases and 8 bases, in that order; junction bases with no gene match: 7. CDR3 length: 15 amino acids. This CDR3 is CASSLETGGPYEQFF. The CDR3 nucleotides are TGCGCCAGCAGCTTGGAGACGGGGGGGCCCTATGAGCAGTTCTTC.

Details on this clone: Its ends do not fully match the called genes, so a read error is possible. The V and J genes are TRBV10-3 and TRBJ1-5, with TRBD1 identical over 7 bases. Per the germline V gene, CDR1 is ENHRY and CDR2 is SYGVKD. This CDR3 spans 14 amino acids. The CDR3 DNA follows: TGTACCATCAGTGAGAACAGGGGAGATCAGCCCCAGCATTTT. The encoded protein is CTISENRGDQPQHF.

On this clone itself: Other DNA sequences in the same sample also yield this CDR3. This chain links TRBV7-3 with TRBJ2-2; D remains ambiguous. CDR1 is SGHTA, CDR2 FQGTGA, per germline. V was trimmed by 6 bases and J by 5 bases, leaving 10 bases between them. The CDR3 extends over 13 amino acids. The CDR3 region has the DNA TGTGCCAGCAGTCCCGGTGTAACCGGGGAGCTGTTTTTT. Its protein is CASSPGVTGELFF.

The chain uses TRBV4-3 and TRBJ2-3, with 7 bases lining up with TRBD2. With V trimmed by 4 bases and J by 2 bases, 3 bases remained unmatched. Germline V gene data show CDR1 as LGHNA and CDR2 as YSLEER. CDR3 length: 14 amino acids. CDR3 nucleotide sequence: TGCGCCAGCAGCCTAGGACTAGTCACAGATACGCAGTATTTT. This translates into CASSLGLVTDTQYF.

This chain joins TRBV5-1 and TRBJ1-4, with D unclear. The V end lost 0 bases, the J end lost 0 bases, and 12 bases lay between the germline ends. The CDR3 loop spans 17 amino acids. Germline CDR1 and CDR2: SGHRS and YFSETQ. CDR3 sequence reads: CASSLVSDFATNEKLFF. The CDR3 nucleotides are TGCGCCAGCAGCTTGGTGTCAGACTTTGCAACTAATGAAAAACTGTTTTTT. The full variable domain, completed using reference TRBV5-1 and TRBJ1-4, is KAGVTQTPRYLIKTRGQQVTLSCSPISGHRSVSWYQQTPGQGLQFLFEYFSETQRNKGNFPGRFSGRQFSNSRSEMNVSTLELGDSALYLCASSLVSDFATNEKLFFGSGTQLSVL.

V usage is TRBV13 and J usage is TRBJ1-3; possibly TRBD1 for D (6 bases). CDR1 and CDR2 from the germline V gene are PRHDT and FYEKMQ (reference sequence). Between the trimmed V and J ends, which lost 2 bases and 0 bases, there was a span of 17 bases. The CDR3 runs 18 residues. This CDR3 reads CASSLQGFRTLSGNTIYF. CDR3 DNA sequence: TGTGCCAGCAGCTTACAGGGGTTCCGAACTCTCTCTGGAAACACCATATATTTT.

The chain has TRBV6-6 and TRBJ1-2; 8 nucleotides match TRBD1. Germline CDR1 is MNHNY and CDR2 is SVGAGI (reference sequence). With 3 bases clipped from V and 3 bases from J, the junction kept 6 bases outside the gene matches. This CDR3 comprises 15 residues. The CDR3 region has the DNA TGTGCCAGCAGTTATCAGGACAGGGAATACTATGGCTACACCTTC. It is translated as CASSYQDREYYGYTF.

This clone was counted once. The chain joins TRBV6-5 to TRBJ2-5, with 8 bases identical to TRBD1. The DNA end favors TRBJ2-7, so the J call may be wrong. Per germline, CDR1 MNHEY and CDR2 SVGAGI. This CDR3 contains 15 residues. The CDR3 protein is CASSYSGTGVYEQYF. Written as DNA, the CDR3 is TGTGCCAGCAGTTACTCCGGGACAGGCGTGTACGAGCAGTACTTC.

This clone has more than one count but fewer than ten. The rearrangement uses TRBV7-2 and TRBJ1-1; 7 bases are shared with TRBD1. V lost 5 bases to trimming and J lost 1 base; unmatched junction nucleotides: 4. The CDR3 has 14 residues. Germline V lookup: CDR1 SGHTA, CDR2 FQGNSA. The CDR3 region is CASSKRQGNTEAFF. The CDR3 coding sequence is TGTGCCAGCAGCAAGCGACAGGGGAACACTGAAGCTTTCTTT.

This clone occurred a few times. J is TRBJ1-1 and V is TRBV7-9; TRBD1 is a possible D gene (5 bases). CDR1 and CDR2 from the germline V gene are SEHNR and FQNEAQ (reference sequence). Deletions cut 0 bases from V and 11 bases from J, with 13 bases between. The CDR3 is 13 residues long. As DNA, the CDR3 is TGTGCCAGCAGCTTAGCAGCGGGGGTGGAGGCTTTCTTT. Translation: CASSLAAGVEAFF.

This clone has only a few counts. The chain joins TRBV6-5 to TRBJ1-1; the match to TRBD1 covers 7 bases. The V and J ends lost 1 base and 8 bases, in that order; junction bases with no gene match: 4. Germline values: CDR1 MNHEY, CDR2 SVGAGI. The CDR3 has 13 residues. CDR3 sequence reads: CASSYFLQGEAFF. The CDR3 bases are TGTGCCAGCAGTTACTTTCTACAGGGGGAAGCTTTCTTT.

The CDR3 DNA is TGTGCCAGCAACCGAGCGGGGGGACAAGAGACCCAGTACTTC. This codes for CASNRAGGQETQYF. J is TRBJ2-5 and V is TRBV5-6; TRBD2 agrees at 9 bases. There are 14 residues in the CDR3. Per the germline V gene, CDR1 is SGHDT and CDR2 is YYEEEE. V shed 6 bases, J shed 2 bases, and the junction held 5 bases outside the gene matches.

This sequence joins TRBV7-2 and TRBJ1-2; D unclear. The V gene's germline CDR1 is SGHTA and CDR2 FQGNSA. V gave up 2 bases and J gave up 2 bases, with 6 bases separating them. The CDR3 runs 13 residues. The CDR3 coding sequence is TGTGCCAGCAGCTTATACCGGAACTATGGCTACACCTTC. This sequence encodes CASSLYRNYGYTF.

This clone was recorded once. V and J are TRBV5-4 and TRBJ1-1; D is perhaps TRBD1 (5 bases). The CDR3 covers 12 residues. V shed 6 bases and J shed 6 bases, with 12 bases lying between them. Germline lookup yields CDR1 SGHNT and CDR2 YYREEE (reference sequence). The CDR3 DNA sequence: TGTGCCAGCACTCGGGGGAGCGCTGAAGCTTTCTTT. It codes for CASTRGSAEAFF. The whole variable domain, remainder taken from reference TRBV5-4 and TRBJ1-1, is ETGVTQSPTHLIKTRGQQVTLRCSSQSGHNTVSWYQQALGQGPQFIFQYYREEENGRGNFPPRFSGLQFPNYSSELNVNALELDDSALYLCASTRGSAEAFFGQGTRLTVV.